This is a list of T cell receptor beta chains from one sample in a study of shared clonotypes between healthy human individuals. Only in-frame clones appear in the TCRdb table, and some are missing; sequencing was by immunoSEQ multiplex PCR. Here the sample spans a few million clones, approximately 94% being singletons. The sequenced material came from naive CD4+ T cells sorted from blood. These receptors all stem from a young man in good health. CDR3s include the opening cysteine and the closing phenylalanine or tryptophan. A D gene is named only where the DNA matches it firmly. The size of a clone is reported for some rows only, either as once, few or many, or as a class for expanded clones.

TRBV11-2	TRBJ2-2	-	-	CASSLDRGSGELFF	TGTGCCAGCAGCTTAGATAGGGGGTCCGGGGAGCTGTTTTTT
TRBV5-4	TRBJ2-3	-	-	CASSSLVGTDTQYF	TGTGCCAGCAGCTCACTAGTTGGCACAGATACGCAGTATTTT
TRBV6-1	TRBJ1-5	-	-	CASSLDGNSNQPQHF	TGTGCCAGCAGTTTGGACGGGAATAGCAATCAGCCCCAGCATTTT
TRBV7-9	TRBJ2-1	-	-	CASSSPGLPSDEQFF	TGTGCCAGCAGCTCCCCAGGGTTACCATCGGATGAGCAGTTCTTC
TRBV30	TRBJ1-6	-	TRBD1	CAWSVGGQGAVSYSPLHF	TGTGCCTGGAGTGTGGGGGGACAGGGGGCAGTCAGCTATTCACCCCTCCACTTT
TRBV5-1	TRBJ2-5	-	-	CASSPKGDPRGQETQYF	TGCGCCAGCAGCCCGAAGGGGGACCCAAGGGGACAAGAGACCCAGTACTTC
TRBV6-5	TRBJ2-3	-	-	CASRSGPDTQYF	TGTGCCAGCAGGTCAGGTCCAGATACGCAGTATTTT
TRBV7-2	TRBJ2-3	-	-	CASSFILDYGGKTRNTQYF	TGTGCCAGCAGTTTTATACTGGACTACGGCGGGAAAACACGGAATACGCAGTATTTT
TRBV10-1	TRBJ2-5	-	-	CASAPGVGETQYF	TGCGCCAGCGCACCGGGGGTTGGTGAGACCCAGTACTTC
TRBV5-1	TRBJ2-1	-	-	CASSLGTSEEQQFF	TGCGCCAGCAGCTTGGGGACCTCAGAGGAACAGCAGTTCTTC
TRBV28	TRBJ1-6	-	-	CASCQSSYNSPLHF	TGTGCCAGCTGTCAGAGCTCCTATAATTCACCCCTCCACTTT
TRBV30	TRBJ1-4	-	TRBD1	CAWKGQPNEKLFF	TGTGCCTGGAAGGGACAGCCTAATGAAAAACTGTTTTTT
TRBV6-5	TRBJ2-7	-	-	CAIGASSQEQYF	TGTGCCATCGGGGCCTCCTCGCAGGAGCAGTACTTC
TRBV11-3	TRBJ2-5	-	-	CASSLGSAGGETQYF	TGTGCCAGCAGCTTAGGGTCGGCAGGTGGAGAGACCCAGTACTTC
TRBV5-1	TRBJ1-1	-	-	CASSLARIDTEAFF	TGCGCCAGCAGCTTGGCTAGGATAGACACTGAAGCTTTCTTT
TRBV7-2	TRBJ2-1	-	-	CASSLGLTGGNEQFF	TGTGCCAGCAGCTTAGGATTAACGGGCGGTAATGAGCAGTTCTTC
TRBV7-6	TRBJ2-5	-	TRBD1	CASSWGAGQGSETQYF	TGTGCCAGCAGCTGGGGGGCGGGACAGGGGAGTGAGACCCAGTACTTC
TRBV2	TRBJ2-5	-	TRBD2	CASRIAGAPGETQYF	TGTGCCAGCAGAATAGCGGGGGCCCCCGGAGAGACCCAGTACTTC
TRBV30	TRBJ2-1	-	TRBD1	CAGRTGDYRNEQFF	TGTGCCGGGAGGACAGGGGACTACAGGAATGAGCAGTTCTTC
TRBV6-5	TRBJ2-7	-	TRBD2	CASSSRGGNMRYF	TGTGCCAGCAGTTCTCGGGGGGGTAATATGAGGTACTTC
TRBV28	TRBJ1-4	-	-	CASSFPGAKTEKLFF	TGTGCCAGCAGTTTCCCCGGGGCCAAGACTGAAAAACTGTTTTTT
TRBV2	TRBJ2-5	-	-	CATMQNQGGKTQYF	TGTGCCACCATGCAAAATCAGGGGGGAAAGACCCAGTACTTC
TRBV6-5	TRBJ2-2	-	-	CASRNWPGELFF	TGTGCCAGCAGAAACTGGCCCGGGGAGCTGTTTTTT
TRBV6-5	TRBJ2-3	-	-	CASSSPSGTQYF	TGTGCCAGCAGTTCCCCCAGCGGGACGCAGTATTTT
TRBV7-6	TRBJ2-1	-	TRBD2	CASSLTPLAGGHNEQFF	TGTGCCAGCAGCTTAACCCCACTAGCGGGGGGTCACAATGAGCAGTTCTTC
TRBV6-5	TRBJ2-1	once	TRBD1	CASSKNRGQHNEQFF	TGTGCCAGCAGTAAGAACAGGGGGCAACACAATGAGCAGTTCTTC
TRBV27	TRBJ2-3	-	TRBD2	CASSFRTSGRAGTDTQYF	TGTGCCAGCAGTTTTCGGACTAGCGGGAGGGCGGGCACAGATACGCAGTATTTT
TRBV7-2	TRBJ1-2	-	-	CASSLQQGGYTF	TGTGCCAGCAGCTTACAGCAGGGGGGCTACACCTTC
TRBV27	TRBJ1-6	-	-	CASSLTSSYNSPLHF	TGTGCCAGCAGTTTGACTAGCTCCTATAATTCACCCCTCCACTTT
TRBV19	TRBJ1-2	many	-	CASSIDHLFTDRNYGYTF	TGTGCCAGTAGTATAGATCACCTTTTCACTGACAGAAACTATGGCTACACCTTC
TRBV7-2	TRBJ2-7	-	-	CASSFGSFYAEQYF	TGTGCCAGCAGCTTCGGATCATTCTACGCCGAGCAGTACTTC
TRBV6-5	TRBJ1-2	-	-	CASTLGRDGYTF	TGTGCCAGCACCCTGGGGAGAGATGGCTACACCTTC